These 26 T cell receptor beta chains originate from one sample sequenced in a study of cytomegalovirus exposure and HLA in healthy donors. Only in-frame clones appear in the TCRdb table, and some are missing; sequencing was by immunoSEQ multiplex PCR. The table has roughly 350,000 clones, 70% to 90% seen once; the top ten hold approximately 0.84%. Sequences were obtained from PBMCs. Receptors were obtained from a woman aged 18-30 years in good health and CMV-seronegative.

This clone was found once. CDR3 region: CASAMDAGVWTYEQYF. CDR3 in DNA: TGTGCCAGCGCTATGGACGCGGGAGTATGGACCTACGAGCAGTACTTC. V and J are TRBV7-2 and TRBJ2-7; TRBD2 matches 7 bases. The ends lost 8 bases at V and 2 bases at J; junction bases unmatched: 15. This CDR3 is 16 amino acids long. Per germline, CDR1 SGHTA and CDR2 FQGNSA.

This rearrangement joins TRBV29-1 to TRBJ1-2; 7 bases map to TRBD1. Germline trimming cut 4 bases from V and 4 bases from J; bases unmatched to any gene: 12. The CDR3 runs 15 residues. Germline CDR1 reads SQVTM; CDR2 reads ANQGSEA. The CDR3 DNA follows: TGCAGCGTTGGGAAAACAGGGGACATAAGCTATGGCTACACCTTC. Translated, it gives CSVGKTGDISYGYTF.

This chain joins TRBV9 and TRBJ2-7; TRBD2 aligns across 10 bases. The V gene's germline CDR1 is SGDLS and CDR2 YYNGEE. This CDR3 spans 15 amino acids. After removal of 3 bases from V and 5 bases from J, the junction contained 8 bases not matched to a gene. The CDR3 here is CASSGVAGGSNEQYF. CDR3 sequence (DNA): TGTGCCAGCAGCGGAGTAGCGGGAGGTTCCAACGAGCAGTACTTC.

The chain couples TRBV4-3 to TRBJ2-1; 12 bases map to TRBD2. The germline V gene encodes CDR1 LGHNA and CDR2 YSLEER. V lost 4 bases, J lost 10 bases, and 11 bases stayed unmatched. The CDR3 consists of 16 residues. The CDR3 loop is CASSLRLAGDGGEQFF. As DNA, the CDR3 is TGCGCCAGCAGCCTTAGACTAGCGGGAGATGGGGGAGAGCAGTTCTTC.

This rearrangement joins TRBV5-1 to TRBJ2-7, with D unclear. The CDR3 has 14 amino acids. The V gene's germline CDR1 is SGHRS and CDR2 YFSETQ. V lost 0 bases and J 6 bases, leaving 13 bases between the germline ends. CDR3 in DNA: TGCGCCAGCAGCTTGGAGCGTTCGGTCAGCGAGCAGTACTTC. Its protein product is CASSLERSVSEQYF. The full variable domain, completed using reference TRBV5-1 and TRBJ2-7, is KAGVTQTPRYLIKTRGQQVTLSCSPISGHRSVSWYQQTPGQGLQFLFEYFSETQRNKGNFPGRFSGRQFSNSRSEMNVSTLELGDSALYLCASSLERSVSEQYFGPGTRLTVT.

This chain joins TRBV29-1 and TRBJ1-2; a weak D match, TRBD1 (6 bases). V shed 0 bases and J shed 1 base, with 12 bases lying between them. Germline assignment: CDR1 SQVTM and CDR2 ANQGSEA. This CDR3 comprises 15 residues. The CDR3 protein is CSVEDPYRVNYGYTF. The CDR3 DNA reads TGCAGCGTTGAAGACCCCTACAGGGTTAACTATGGCTACACCTTC.

This clone was counted only a few times. The chain recombines TRBV19 with TRBJ1-5; D not certain. Trimming took off 7 bases at V and 2 bases at J, with 9 bases between the two ends. The CDR3 totals 13 residues. From germline, CDR1 is LNHDA and CDR2 SQIVND (reference sequence). The CDR3 reads CASTGKGNQPQHF. Here the CDR3 DNA reads TGTGCCAGTACGGGGAAGGGCAATCAGCCCCAGCATTTT.

V usage is TRBV5-1 and J usage is TRBJ2-7, with a possible D match to TRBD1 (5 bases). The germline gives CDR1 SGHRS, CDR2 YFSETQ. CDR3 length equals 12 residues. The V and J ends lost 5 bases and 3 bases respectively, with 9 bases between them. As DNA, the CDR3 is TGCGCCAGCAGTTACGACAGCTACGAGCAGTACTTC. Translation gives CASSYDSYEQYF.

This chain links TRBV7-8 with TRBJ2-7, with D possibly TRBD2 on 6 matching bases. Trimming shortened V by 1 base and J by 2 bases, and 12 bases separated the two germline ends. The CDR3 runs 15 residues. CDR1 is SGHVS, CDR2 FQNEAQ, per germline. CDR3 region: CASSLEVGGTYEQYF. The CDR3 DNA follows: TGTGCCAGCAGCTTAGAAGTGGGGGGAACCTACGAGCAGTACTTC.

This chain connects TRBV19 to TRBJ2-7; 9 bases are a match to TRBD2. The CDR3 runs to 15 residues. Germline V lookup: CDR1 LNHDA, CDR2 SQIVND (reference sequence). The V and J ends lost 3 bases and 6 bases, in that order; junction bases with no gene match: 9. CDR3 nucleotides: TGTGCCAGTAGTATCTTTATAGCGGGAGAGGGCGAGCAGTACTTC. Translated, it gives CASSIFIAGEGEQYF.

The V and J genes are TRBV11-2 and TRBJ1-1; D is perhaps TRBD1 (5 bases). Trimming removed 5 bases from V and 3 bases from J, with 16 bases in between. The CDR3 runs to 15 residues. The germline V gene encodes CDR1 SGHAT and CDR2 FQNNGV. CDR3 sequence reads: CASSPRVGGDTEAFF. CDR3 coding DNA: TGTGCCAGCAGCCCCAGGGTTGGCGGAGACACTGAAGCTTTCTTT.

The chain joins TRBV9 to TRBJ2-3, with D possibly TRBD1 on 6 matching bases. Trimming shortened V by 0 bases and J by 1 base, and 12 bases separated the two germline ends. Looked up from germline, CDR1 is SGDLS and CDR2 is YYNGEE. This CDR3 is built from 16 residues. The CDR3 sequence: CASSVVRGGGTDTQYF. CDR3 bases: TGTGCCAGCAGCGTAGTTCGAGGGGGTGGCACAGATACGCAGTATTTT.

The table lists this clone with a few counts. This chain connects TRBV9 to TRBJ1-2, with a weak D call TRBD1 (5 bases). The CDR3 extends over 13 amino acids. Deletions cut 0 bases from V and 7 bases from J, with 10 bases between. The germline V gene encodes CDR1 SGDLS and CDR2 YYNGEE. Here the CDR3 DNA reads TGTGCCAGCAGCGTAGGGGGAGGGGTTGGCTACACCTTC. Its protein product is CASSVGGGVGYTF.

The chain employs TRBV7-8 and TRBJ2-7, with 9 positions matching TRBD2. Trimming at V came to 4 bases and at J to 3 bases, leaving 10 bases not matched to a gene. Germline CDR1 and CDR2: SGHVS and FQNEAQ. This CDR3 comprises 16 residues. CDR3 sequence (DNA): TGTGCCAGCAGCTCGTTAGCGGGAGTGCCCGACTACGAGCAGTACTTC. It encodes CASSSLAGVPDYEQYF.

V usage is TRBV5-1 and J usage is TRBJ2-1; the match to TRBD1 covers 7 bases. Per germline, CDR1 SGHRS and CDR2 YFSETQ. V shed 0 bases and J 5 bases; nucleotides not matched to a gene: 5. There are 15 residues in the CDR3. Here the CDR3 DNA reads TGCGCCAGCAGCTTGGGACAGGGTATAGACAATGAGCAGTTCTTC. This codes for CASSLGQGIDNEQFF.

This chain uses TRBV11-2 with TRBJ1-5; 7 positions agree with TRBD1. Germline V lookup: CDR1 SGHAT, CDR2 FQNNGV. After removal of 5 bases from V and 4 bases from J, the junction contained 5 bases not matched to a gene. The CDR3 has 14 amino acids. CDR3 amino acids: CASSDTTGNQPQHF. The CDR3 nucleotides are TGTGCCAGCAGCGACACGACAGGGAATCAGCCCCAGCATTTT.

The chain combines TRBV7-9 with TRBJ2-1, with TRBD2 matching over 7 bases. Germline loops: CDR1 SEHNR, CDR2 FQNEAQ (reference sequence). The CDR3 has 13 amino acids. Trimming removed 3 bases from V and 6 bases from J; junction bases left unmatched: 2. The CDR3, as DNA: TGTGCCAGCAGCTTCGCTAGCGGCAATGAGCAGTTCTTC. Translated: CASSFASGNEQFF.

The chain recombines TRBV11-2 with TRBJ2-7; 12 nucleotides agree with TRBD1. Germline-derived CDR1 and CDR2 are SGHAT and FQNNGV. This CDR3 is 14 amino acids long. V shed 4 bases and J 6 bases; nucleotides not matched to a gene: 4. CDR3 coding DNA: TGTGCCAGCAGCTCCCGGGACAGGGGGCGCGAGCAGTACTTC. Encoded protein: CASSSRDRGREQYF.

The J gene is TRBJ2-5, the V gene TRBV5-1, with 9 bases fitting TRBD1. The CDR3 sequence is 14 residues long. Trimming cost V 4 bases and J 4 bases; bases outside gene matches: 5. In germline, CDR1 is SGHRS, CDR2 YFSETQ. The CDR3 nucleotides read TGCGCCAGCAGCGCCGGGACAGGGCTAGAGACCCAGTACTTC. As protein: CASSAGTGLETQYF.

V and J are TRBV19 and TRBJ2-3; 8 nucleotides line up with TRBD2. Germline trimming cut 4 bases from V and 2 bases from J; bases unmatched to any gene: 11. Per the germline V gene, CDR1 is LNHDA and CDR2 is SQIVND (reference sequence). This CDR3 is built from 17 residues. The CDR3 DNA is TGTGCCAGTAGTAGGGGGAGGAAGCGGGAGTTCACAGATACGCAGTATTTT. The encoded protein is CASSRGRKREFTDTQYF.

This clone was found once. The CDR3 region has the DNA TGTGCCAGCAGCGTAGTGGGAGGGAACAATGGCTACACCTTC. Translated: CASSVVGGNNGYTF. This rearrangement joins TRBV9 to TRBJ1-2; D gene ambiguous. The CDR3 covers 14 residues. V was cut by 0 bases and J by 6 bases, with 12 bases left in between. CDR1 SGDLS and CDR2 YYNGEE come from the germline V gene. Together with reference TRBV9 and TRBJ1-2, the CDR3 gives the full variable domain: DSGVTQTPKHLITATGQRVTLRCSPRSGDLSVYWYQQSLDQGLQFLIQYYNGEERAKGNILERFSAQQFPDLHSELNLSSLELGDSALYFCASSVVGGNNGYTFGSGTRLTVV.

This rearrangement joins TRBV18 to TRBJ1-2, with 9 positions matching TRBD1. CDR1 and CDR2 from the germline V gene are KGHSH and LQKENI. J was trimmed by 6 bases and V by 3 bases; bases with no gene match: 8. The CDR3 spans 15 residues. The CDR3 nucleotides are TGTGCCAGCTCACCTAATTTACAGGGGGCGAATGGCTACACCTTC. Amino acid sequence: CASSPNLQGANGYTF.

CDR3 coding DNA: TGTGCCAGCTCACCACCGACAGCCGAGAAAGAGACCCAGTACTTC. Protein product: CASSPPTAEKETQYF. The rearrangement joins TRBV18 to TRBJ2-5, with D tentatively TRBD1 (5 bases). The CDR3 is made up of 15 amino acids. Germline CDR1 KGHSH, CDR2 LQKENI. The V end lost 0 bases, the J end lost 3 bases, and 11 bases lay between the germline ends.

The chain combines TRBV2 with TRBJ2-7; 7 nucleotides line up with TRBD1. CDR3 length: 15 amino acids. J gave up 0 bases and V 3 bases, and 5 bases lay outside the gene matches. The germline V gene encodes CDR1 SNHLY and CDR2 FYNNEI. The CDR3 loop is CASSEGDSVSYEQYF. The CDR3 bases are TGTGCCAGCAGTGAGGGGGACAGCGTCTCCTACGAGCAGTACTTC.

The chain carries TRBV19 and TRBJ1-5; the match to TRBD1 covers 8 bases. Germline V gene data show CDR1 as LNHDA and CDR2 as SQIVND (reference sequence). The CDR3 is made up of 16 amino acids. V lost 2 bases to trimming and J lost 2 bases; unmatched junction nucleotides: 5. The CDR3 region is CASSITGQGGNQPQHF. In DNA form, the CDR3 reads TGTGCCAGTAGTATAACTGGACAGGGCGGCAATCAGCCCCAGCATTTT.

The rearrangement joins TRBV9 to TRBJ1-1; no clear D gene. The CDR3 is 14 amino acids. The V end lost 0 bases, the J end lost 5 bases, and 11 bases lay between the germline ends. Germline V gene lookup returns CDR1 SGDLS and CDR2 YYNGEE. The CDR3 nucleotides are TGTGCCAGCAGCGTAGCTACCCGGGGTACTGAAGCTTTCTTT. As protein: CASSVATRGTEAFF.